What follows is one T cell receptor (beta chain) and its context. As yet, its antigen is unknown. The entry originates in a study of T cells expressing NK-cell markers. Study details: Eight donors were sequenced, of whom seven were HCMV-seropositive, while the remaining one was HCMV-seronegative. Whole-study results and caveats: A few of the donors also had these clonotypes leading their CD3+CD56-NKG2C+ fraction.

The germline V gene has CDR1 SGHTA and CDR2 FQGNSA. CDR3 length equals 15 residues. TCRdb reanalyzed the 5' RACE reads, giving one entry per CDR3 protein sequence and no DNA. The table for this sample gives 160,000 or so distinct CDR3 sequences. This clonotype was sampled from a woman between 18 and 69 years old in good health. Specimen: blood T cells: a sorted CD56 or NKG2C T cell subset, CD4+ or CD8+ T cells, or bulk PBMC T cells (not recorded which). V usage is TRBV7-2 and J usage is TRBJ1-3. The CDR3 here is CASSPQTGSGNTIYF. The full variable domain, completed using reference TRBV7-2 and TRBJ1-3, is GAGVSQSPSNKVTEKGKDVELRCDPISGHTALYWYRQSLGQGLEFLIYFQGNSAPDKSGLPSDRFSAERTGGSVSTLTIQRTQQEDSAVYLCASSPQTGSGNTIYFGEGSWLTVV.